Listed below are T cell receptor beta chains from one sample, sequenced in a study of human T cells and chemical hapten exposure. TCRdb fed the RACE reads into MiXCR, producing one record per CDR3 protein. Here the sample spans over 60,000 distinct CDR3 sequences, about 9.4% being singletons. Sequences were derived from whole blood, sampled in connection with sensitization to the hapten diphenylcyclopropenone (DPC). Receptors originate from a woman aged 45-65 years with alopecia areata. Some clones in this sample may be carry-over from other donors' samples. Each CDR3 is given with its conserved first and last residue. The D gene is left open where the match is weak. For some rows the clone size is stated as once, few or many, or as a class when expanded; others skip it.

D gene | J gene | clone size | V gene | CDR3 DNA | CDR3 protein
- | TRBJ2-1 | - | TRBV18 | TGTGCCAGCTCCCCCACTGCTGGGGTTAGGGATGAGCAGTTCTTC | CASSPTAGVRDEQFF
- | TRBJ2-3 | few | TRBV5-1 | TGCGCCAGCAGGAGTCTATCCAGCACAGATACGCAGTATTTT | CASRSLSSTDTQYF
- | TRBJ2-5 | - | TRBV11-2 | TGTGCCAGCGGGGTAGGGGGAGTGTTTCAAGAGACCCAGTACTTC | CASGVGGVFQETQYF
TRBD1 | TRBJ2-5 | many | TRBV12-3/TRBV12-4 | TGTGCCAGCAGTTTTTGGGGACAGGGGCCGGGGGAGACCCAGTACTTC | CASSFWGQGPGETQYF
TRBD1 | TRBJ2-5 | - | TRBV29-1 | TGCAGCGATGCCGGGACAGAAGGCGGGACCCAGTACTTC | CSDAGTEGGTQYF
- | TRBJ1-2 | - | TRBV29-1 | TGCAGCGTTGTATCGACCTACTACACCTTC | CSVVSTYYTF
- | TRBJ1-1 | - | TRBV9 | TGTGCCAGCAGCGAGCCCGCTGAAGCTTTCTTT | CASSEPAEAFF
- | TRBJ2-1 | - | TRBV29-1 | TGCAGCGCAACCCAGCGGTACAATGAGCAGTTCTTC | CSATQRYNEQFF
- | TRBJ2-5 | many | TRBV20-1 | TGCAGTGCCAAGCCGCCAGGGGCAAGGGCCCAGTACTTC | CSAKPPGARAQYF
TRBD1 | TRBJ2-7 | many | TRBV4-2 | TGTGCCAGCAGCCAACAAAACAGGGGCCCGGGGTCCTACGAGCAGTACTTC | CASSQQNRGPGSYEQYF
- | TRBJ2-5 | few | TRBV5-1 | TGCGCCAGCAGCTTGGCCGGTTCCAGGGGCGGGCGAGAGACCCAGTACTTC | CASSLAGSRGGRETQYF
- | TRBJ1-1 | few | TRBV6-5 | TGTGCCAGCAGTTACCAGGGAACCAACACTGAAGCTTTCTTT | CASSYQGTNTEAFF
TRBD2 | TRBJ2-7 | - | TRBV20-1 | TGCAGTGCCCCACGTAGCGGGAGGTACGAGCAGTACTTC | CSAPRSGRYEQYF
TRBD2 | TRBJ2-2 | many | TRBV7-3 | TGTGCCAGCAGCTTACTAGGTAGCGGGAGAGAAGGGGAGCTGTTTTTT | CASSLLGSGREGELFF
TRBD2 | TRBJ2-1 | many | TRBV29-1 | TGCAGCGTTCGAGCGGGAGCGCAGTTCTTC | CSVRAGAQFF
- | TRBJ2-2 | many | TRBV27 | TGTGCCAGCAGTTTAGCCGGGGTGCAGAACACCGGGGAGCTGTTTTTT | CASSLAGVQNTGELFF
- | TRBJ2-7 | few | TRBV7-9 | TGTGCCAGCAGCTTTGCCGACACCTACGAGCAGTACTTC | CASSFADTYEQYF
- | TRBJ1-5 | many | TRBV29-1 | TGCAGCGCCAGTGGAGCTAGCAATCAGCCCCAGCATTTT | CSASGASNQPQHF
- | TRBJ2-4 | - | TRBV4-1 | TGCGCCAGCAGCCAGCGCCAGGAATCCAAAAACATTCAGTACTTC | CASSQRQESKNIQYF
TRBD2 | TRBJ2-7 | few | TRBV20-1 | TGCAGTGCTAGAGTTGTCGGGAGGGCCCACGAGCAGTACTTC | CSARVVGRAHEQYF
TRBD1 | TRBJ2-7 | - | TRBV2 | TGTGCCAGCAGAGCCATGACAGGGATCTCCTACGAGCAGTACTTC | CASRAMTGISYEQYF
- | TRBJ2-2 | few | TRBV7-9 | TGTGCCAGCAGCTTAGGAGGCTTCGCGAACACCGGGGAGCTGTTTTTT | CASSLGGFANTGELFF
- | TRBJ1-2 | few | TRBV12-3/TRBV12-4 | TGTGCCAGCAGTTTTCGGACAGTAGATGGCTACACCTTC | CASSFRTVDGYTF
- | TRBJ1-2 | few | TRBV3-1 | TGTGCCAGCAGCCAAGGGGGCCGAGGCTACACCTTC | CASSQGGRGYTF
- | TRBJ2-1 | many | TRBV29-1 | TGCAGCGTTGAAGCCGTAGGGCAGTTCTTC | CSVEAVGQFF
TRBD1 | TRBJ2-1 | many | TRBV2 | TGTGCCAGTCTCCGGGACAGTCCCTTCGATGAGCAGTTCTTC | CASLRDSPFDEQFF
TRBD1 | TRBJ2-7 | few | TRBV6-5 | TGTGCCAGCAGTTCCGCGCGACAGGGGGCAGGCTACGAGCAGTACTTC | CASSSARQGAGYEQYF
- | TRBJ2-3 | many | TRBV19 | TGTGCCAGTAGTATAGCCGCGGGACCAGAAGATACGCAGTATTTT | CASSIAAGPEDTQYF
TRBD2 | TRBJ2-4 | few | TRBV20-1 | TGCAGTGCTAGAGGTTTAGCGGGAGGGCTTGGAAACATTCAGTACTTC | CSARGLAGGLGNIQYF
TRBD2 | TRBJ2-1 | - | TRBV5-1 | TGCGCCAGCAGCTGGACTAGCGGGAGCTATGAGCAGTTCTTC | CASSWTSGSYEQFF
- | TRBJ2-3 | many | TRBV10-3 | TGTGCCATCAGTCTGACTGGTCCGAGCACAGATACGCAGTATTTT | CAISLTGPSTDTQYF
- | TRBJ2-3 | many | TRBV5-1 | TGCGCCAGCAGCTTGGATGAGGGAGAGAGGTCACAGTATTTT | CASSLDEGERSQYF
TRBD1 | TRBJ1-5 | - | TRBV7-9 | TGTGCCAGCAGCTCCACAGGGGATCAGCCCCAGCATTTT | CASSSTGDQPQHF
- | TRBJ2-3 | many | TRBV7-2 | TGTGCCAGCAGCTTCGAACCCAATACAGATACGCAGTATTTT | CASSFEPNTDTQYF
- | TRBJ2-7 | many | TRBV27 | TGTGCCAGCAGTTCCCAAGCAATTTACGAGCAGTACTTC | CASSSQAIYEQYF
- | TRBJ2-2 | many | TRBV20-1 | TGCAGTGCTAGAGATTCAGCGAGGGGGAGGGACACCGGGGAGCTGTTTTTT | CSARDSARGRDTGELFF
TRBD2 | TRBJ2-1 | many | TRBV7-2 | TGTGCCAGCAGCCGCAATGTGGCAGCGGGAGAACTCAATGAGCAGTTCTTC | CASSRNVAAGELNEQFF
- | TRBJ2-5 | many | TRBV2 | TGTGCCAGCAGGACGGACACGTTCCAAGAGACCCAGTACTTC | CASRTDTFQETQYF
- | TRBJ2-1 | few | TRBV12-3/TRBV12-4 | TGTGCCAGCAGCCCTAGCAGGCGAACCTACAATGAGCAGTTCTTC | CASSPSRRTYNEQFF
- | TRBJ2-3 | - | TRBV20-1 | TGCAGTGCTAGAGTCACTGGGAATACGCAGTATTTT | CSARVTGNTQYF
- | TRBJ2-1 | - | TRBV7-8 | TGTGCCAGCAGCTTAGCGATTCAGGTATCGCAGTTCTTC | CASSLAIQVSQFF
- | TRBJ2-7 | many | TRBV5-4 | TGTGCCAGCAGCAAGGAGACCTCCTACGAGCAGTACTTC | CASSKETSYEQYF
- | TRBJ1-1 | - | TRBV29-1 | TGCAGCGTTGAAGGAGGAGCTTTCTTT | CSVEGGAFF
TRBD1 | TRBJ1-5 | many | TRBV6-1 | TGTGCCAGAGGGACAGGGGTGGTCCAGCCCCAGCATTTT | CARGTGVVQPQHF